A single sample gave rise to the 31 T cell receptor beta chains below, sequenced in a study of shared clonotypes between healthy human individuals (dated by TCRdb to the early 2020s). CD8 naive samples consisted of CD45RO-negative cells that were positively selected for CCR7, yielding a CD45RA+CCR7+ population without TemRA cells. Library preparation employed the immunoSEQ multiplex PCR assay. TCRdb provides this immuneACCESS table in a form limited to in-frame rearrangements. Some clones are lacking; in checked studies, under half of them reflect an unresolved V gene, and why the rest are absent is not known. This sample gives 800,000 to 950,000 clones in total; about 96% of them show up just once. The ten largest make up over 0.2% of the sample. Sequencing input: naive CD8+ T cells sorted from blood. The cell subset or site tag for this specimen amounts to: CD45RA+CCR7+. The source of these receptors is a young man in good health.

This chain uses TRBV9 with TRBJ2-7; either TRBD1 or TRBD2 may fit D (5 bases each). The CDR3 runs 14 residues. The germline V and J ends were trimmed by 6 bases and 4 bases, with 17 bases remaining between them. Germline V gene data show CDR1 as SGDLS and CDR2 as YYNGEE. The CDR3 loop reads CASNPGRRGYEQYF. CDR3 coding DNA: TGTGCCAGCAACCCGGGGAGAAGGGGTTACGAGCAGTACTTC.

V is TRBV18 and J is TRBJ2-1, with D tentatively TRBD2 (5 bases). V dropped 6 bases and J dropped 9 bases, with 6 bases sitting between them. The CDR3 covers 10 residues. Per germline, CDR1 KGHSH and CDR2 LQKENI. CDR3 sequence: CASSRGEQFF. The CDR3 bases are TGTGCCAGCTCCCGGGGTGAGCAGTTCTTC.

The CDR3 region is CASGDEKLFF. The CDR3 DNA sequence: TGTGCCAGCGGGGATGAAAAACTGTTTTTT. This rearrangement joins TRBV16 to TRBJ1-4; D is ambiguous. Germline lookup yields CDR1 KGHSY and CDR2 FQNENV. V lost 8 bases and J lost 6, with 4 bases in between. The length of the CDR3 is 10 residues.

In the case of this clone: An end of the junction differs from the germline gene, which may be a read error. The chain joins TRBV29-1 to TRBJ2-5; no firm D call. CDR1 SQVTM and CDR2 ANQGSEA come from the germline V gene. The CDR3 length is 11 residues. CDR3 sequence: CSVEKQGTQYF. CDR3 nucleotides: TGCAGCGTTGAAAAACAAGGGACCCAGTACTTC.

The count of this clone is one. The same CDR3 arises from other DNA sequences in this sample as well. The chain joins TRBV28 to TRBJ2-2; D remains unclear. This CDR3 comprises 11 residues. The V and J ends lost 2 bases and 5 bases respectively, with 0 bases between them. From germline, CDR1 is MDHEN and CDR2 SYDVKM. The CDR3 protein is CASSLTGELFF. The CDR3 DNA is TGTGCCAGCAGTTTAACCGGGGAGCTGTTTTTT.

This rearrangement joins TRBV5-6 to TRBJ2-7, with D possibly matching TRBD2 (6 bases). The length of the CDR3 is 14 residues. Trimming cost V 9 bases and J 0 bases, with 16 bases left between them. CDR1 and CDR2 (germline): SGHDT, YYEEEE. CDR3 in amino acids: CATTRGGYSYEQYF. CDR3 bases: TGTGCCACCACAAGGGGAGGATACTCCTACGAGCAGTACTTC.

This clone has just one count. This chain links TRBV27 with TRBJ2-1, with D unresolved. V was pared by 7 bases and J by 10 bases, with 11 bases between. Germline V lookup: CDR1 MNHEY, CDR2 SMNVEV (reference sequence). The CDR3 runs to 11 residues. CDR3 in amino acids: CASIVGPEQFF. The CDR3 DNA sequence: TGTGCCAGCATAGTAGGACCCGAGCAGTTCTTC.

This chain links TRBV7-9 with TRBJ2-7; D not resolved. Germline CDR1 and CDR2: SEHNR and FQNEAQ (reference sequence). Trimming shortened V by 4 bases and J by 9 bases, and 10 bases separated the two germline ends. This CDR3 spans 11 amino acids. The CDR3 bases are TGTGCCAGCAGCTCCGAACACCTGCAGTACTTC. Residues: CASSSEHLQYF.

The chain employs TRBV5-5 and TRBJ2-7, with 8 positions matching TRBD1. The CDR3 loop spans 14 amino acids. The trim removed 4 bases at V and 1 base at J, leaving 4 bases unmatched. Germline CDR1 is SGHKS and CDR2 is YYEKEE (reference sequence). In nucleotides, the CDR3 is TGTGCCAGCAGCCACCGGGACAGGTCCTACGAGCAGTACTTC. Its protein product is CASSHRDRSYEQYF.

The chain employs TRBV6-1 and TRBJ2-2, with D perhaps matching TRBD1 (6 bases). CDR3 length equals 15 residues. V was clipped by 2 bases and J by 2 bases, with 9 bases between them. Germline values: CDR1 MNHNS, CDR2 SASEGT. The chain's CDR3 is CASSERQVNTGELFF. CDR3 coding DNA: TGTGCCAGCAGTGAAAGACAGGTTAACACCGGGGAGCTGTTTTTT.

This chain joins TRBV11-2 and TRBJ2-3, with 8 bases identical to TRBD2. The CDR3 runs 18 residues. The trim removed 0 bases at V and 4 bases at J, leaving 12 bases unmatched. Germline V lookup: CDR1 SGHAT, CDR2 FQNNGV. The CDR3 DNA reads as TGTGCCAGCAGCTTAGATTGGGGGACTAGTCGGAGCTCAGATACGCAGTATTTT. This translates into CASSLDWGTSRSSDTQYF.

The genes are TRBV7-9 and TRBJ2-1; tentative D call: TRBD2 (5 bases). Germline CDR1 SEHNR, CDR2 FQNEAQ (reference sequence). The CDR3 has 14 amino acids. V dropped 2 bases and J dropped 0 bases, with 5 bases sitting between them. DNA of the CDR3: TGTGCCAGCAGCTTACGGGGCTCCTACAATGAGCAGTTCTTC. This encodes CASSLRGSYNEQFF.

This chain joins TRBV5-4 and TRBJ2-7; perhaps TRBD1 as D (6 bases). The CDR3 length is 13 residues. The germline V gene has CDR1 SGHNT and CDR2 YYREEE (reference sequence). Trimming left V 7 bases short and J 3 bases short, with 14 bases between. The CDR3 DNA reads as TGTGCCAGCGGTCAGGGGAAGGTCTACGAGCAGTACTTC. Translated, it gives CASGQGKVYEQYF.

The CDR3, as DNA: TGTGCCAGTAGCCCCGGGACTAGCTGGGCCGGGGAGCTGTTTTTT. Encoded protein: CASSPGTSWAGELFF. The V and J genes are TRBV19 and TRBJ2-2, with 9 bases identical to TRBD2. The CDR3 has 15 amino acids. The trim removed 6 bases at V and 6 bases at J, leaving 8 bases unmatched. Germline values: CDR1 LNHDA, CDR2 SQIVND (reference sequence).

This clone was seen once. The V call is TRBV5-8, the J call TRBJ2-6; 7 bases agree with TRBD1. Germline CDR1 reads SGHTS; CDR2 reads YDEGEE. V lost 4 bases to trimming and J lost 2 bases; unmatched junction nucleotides: 6. The CDR3 spans 16 residues. CDR3 residues: CASSDREIAGANVLTF. CDR3 nucleotides: TGTGCCAGCAGCGACAGGGAAATTGCTGGGGCCAACGTCCTGACTTTC.

CDR3: CASIIGGGVTGELFF. The CDR3 nucleotides read TGTGCCAGCATAATCGGTGGGGGAGTCACCGGGGAGCTGTTTTTT. The V gene is TRBV6-1, the J gene TRBJ2-2; the D gene could be TRBD1 or TRBD2 (5 bases each). The CDR3 extends over 15 amino acids. The germline V and J ends were trimmed by 7 bases and 4 bases, with 16 bases remaining between them. Germline CDR1 is MNHNS and CDR2 is SASEGT.

This clone has just one count. The chain combines TRBV15 with TRBJ1-1; TRBD1 aligns across 9 bases. Trimming removed 5 bases from V and 0 bases from J; junction bases left unmatched: 7. From germline, CDR1 is LNHNV and CDR2 YYDKDF (reference sequence). The CDR3 runs to 16 residues. The CDR3 here is CATSSRDRDMNTEAFF. For the CDR3, the DNA is TGTGCCACCAGCTCCCGGGACAGGGATATGAACACTGAAGCTTTCTTT.

A remark on this clone: Additional DNA sequences in this sample encode the identical CDR3. CDR3 residues: CASSGVSGGQYNEQFF. DNA for the CDR3: TGTGCCAGCAGTGGTGTGTCGGGAGGGCAGTATAATGAGCAGTTCTTC. J is TRBJ2-1 and V is TRBV9; TRBD2 matches 8 bases. The germline V gene encodes CDR1 SGDLS and CDR2 YYNGEE. This CDR3 is built from 16 residues. V lost 5 bases, J lost 7 bases, and 14 bases stayed unmatched.

The CDR3 DNA follows: TGTGCCAGCAGTTCCTTGGTCAGGACTAATGAAAAACTGTTTTTT. It translates to CASSSLVRTNEKLFF. V usage is TRBV28 and J usage is TRBJ1-4; D is ambiguous. This CDR3 has 15 amino acids. CDR1 MDHEN and CDR2 SYDVKM come from the germline V gene. V was pared by 4 bases and J by 2 bases, with 11 bases between.

V usage is TRBV27 and J usage is TRBJ1-1; D perhaps matches TRBD1 (5 bases). The CDR3 consists of 12 residues. V gave up 8 bases and J gave up 1 base, with 8 bases separating them. In germline, CDR1 is MNHEY, CDR2 SMNVEV (reference sequence). CDR3 protein: CASWDGNTEAFF. Here the CDR3 DNA reads TGTGCCAGCTGGGACGGGAACACTGAAGCTTTCTTT.

V usage is TRBV9 and J usage is TRBJ2-5; weak D call: TRBD2 (5 bases). This CDR3 spans 15 amino acids. From germline, CDR1 is SGDLS and CDR2 YYNGEE. V was trimmed by 1 base and J by 2 bases, leaving 12 bases between them. CDR3 sequence (DNA): TGTGCCAGCAGCGTACAGGATGCGGGTCAAGAGACCCAGTACTTC. It yields the protein CASSVQDAGQETQYF.

The rearrangement links TRBV27 to TRBJ1-2; TRBD1 matches at 8 bases. J was trimmed by 7 bases and V by 5 bases; bases with no gene match: 9. CDR1 is MNHEY and CDR2 is SMNVEV in the germline V gene (reference sequence). The CDR3 consists of 14 residues. The CDR3 region is CASSHGQGVGGYTF. CDR3 bases: TGTGCCAGCAGTCACGGACAGGGTGTGGGTGGCTACACCTTC.

The chain recombines TRBV18 with TRBJ2-3; D call uncertain. This CDR3 has 15 residues. Germline values: CDR1 KGHSH, CDR2 LQKENI. V gave up 4 bases and J gave up 1 base, with 12 bases separating them. The CDR3 DNA sequence: TGTGCCAGCTCACGAAGTCCCGACCGCACAGATACGCAGTATTTT. Encoded protein: CASSRSPDRTDTQYF.

The gene calls are TRBV4-1 and TRBJ2-1; no definite D call. The CDR3 is 15 residues long. V was shortened by 4 bases and J by 0 bases, with 10 bases between the two germline ends. Germline V CDR1 and CDR2: MGHRA, YSYEKL. The CDR3 DNA reads TGCGCCAGCAGCCCAGAAGGTCTCTCCTACAATGAGCAGTTCTTC. Its translation is CASSPEGLSYNEQFF.

The J gene is TRBJ2-3, the V gene TRBV19, with D tentatively TRBD2 (6 bases). The CDR3 contains 15 residues. V lost 3 bases and J lost 1, with 11 bases in between. Per the germline V gene, CDR1 is LNHDA and CDR2 is SQIVND (reference sequence). Written as DNA, the CDR3 is TGTGCCAGTAGTATTGCGGGGCGGGGCACAGATACGCAGTATTTT. It yields the protein CASSIAGRGTDTQYF.

The gene calls are TRBV7-8 and TRBJ1-1, with 8 bases aligning to TRBD1. CDR1 SGHVS and CDR2 FQNEAQ come from the germline V gene. The length of the CDR3 is 13 residues. With 4 bases clipped from V and 5 bases from J, the junction kept 3 bases outside the gene matches. CDR3 sequence: CASSSGGRTEAFF. The CDR3 DNA sequence: TGTGCCAGCAGCTCAGGGGGCAGGACTGAAGCTTTCTTT.

V gene TRBV27 combines with J gene TRBJ2-3; tentatively, D is TRBD1 (6 bases). This CDR3 spans 15 amino acids. The germline V gene has CDR1 MNHEY and CDR2 SMNVEV (reference sequence). The V and J ends lost 8 bases and 5 bases respectively, with 20 bases between them. DNA of the CDR3: TGTGCCAGCTTTGACCGGACAGACGCAGGAGATACGCAGTATTTT. Translation: CASFDRTDAGDTQYF.

This clone was counted between two and nine times. The chain is built from TRBV15 and TRBJ2-3, with unresolved D. This CDR3 contains 17 residues. The V end lost 0 bases, the J end lost 2 bases, and 15 bases lay between the germline ends. Looked up from germline, CDR1 is LNHNV and CDR2 is YYDKDF (reference sequence). CDR3 region: CATSRERRLTYTDTQYF. The CDR3 DNA is TGTGCCACCAGCAGAGAACGGCGCCTAACCTACACAGATACGCAGTATTTT.

This chain connects TRBV29-1 to TRBJ2-3, with TRBD2 matching 7 bases. The CDR3 runs 14 residues. V was clipped by 5 bases and J by 6 bases; unmatched bases: 11. Germline V gives CDR1 SQVTM, CDR2 ANQGSEA. The CDR3 region has the DNA TGCAGCGTTCGGAGCGGACTAGTTTCTGATACGCAGTATTTT. It translates to CSVRSGLVSDTQYF.

CDR3 DNA sequence: TGTGCCAGCAGCTTAAGCTTGGGGGACCCCTACAATGAGCAGTTCTTC. Translating it yields CASSLSLGDPYNEQFF. This sequence joins TRBV2 and TRBJ2-1; D possibly uses TRBD1 or TRBD2 (5 bases each). There are 16 residues in the CDR3. Trimming stripped 6 bases from V and 2 bases from J, with 17 bases between. Germline V gene sequence: CDR1 SNHLY, CDR2 FYNNEI.

The chain couples TRBV7-2 to TRBJ2-3, with TRBD2 identical over 7 bases. The germline gives CDR1 SGHTA, CDR2 FQGNSA. Unmatched junction bases numbered 10, after V lost 4 bases and J lost 0 bases. The CDR3 has 17 amino acids. The CDR3 loop is CASSSISGFASTDTQYF. In nucleotides, the CDR3 is TGTGCCAGCAGCTCCATTAGCGGGTTTGCTAGCACAGATACGCAGTATTTT.